Listed below are T cell receptor beta chains from one sample, sequenced in a study of immune evolution from preneoplasia to lung adenocarcinoma. Only in-frame clones appear in the TCRdb table, and some are missing; sequencing was by immunoSEQ multiplex PCR. This table holds about 10,000 clones, about 84% found once. The source material was FFPE minimally invasive lung adenocarcinoma tissue. The receptors originated from a person between 65 and 79 years old with lung adenocarcinoma. CDR3s include the opening cysteine and the closing phenylalanine or tryptophan. The D gene is left open where the match is weak. Size tells how often a clone was seen (once, few, many) or the class of an expanded clone, and some rows leave it out.

TRBJ2-1	NA	TRBD1	TRBV7-7	CASSWGQYNEQFF	TGTGCTAGCAGCTGGGGACAGTACAATGAGCAGTTCTTC
TRBJ1-2	NA	NA	TRBV25-1	CASSEPGLDGYTF	TGTGCCAGCAGTGAACCTGGGTTAGATGGCTACACCTTC
TRBJ2-7	NA	NA	TRBV5-1	CASSKDTGGPYEQYF	TGCGCCAGCAGCAAAGACACCGGGGGGCCCTACGAGCAGTACTTC
TRBJ2-7	NA	TRBD1	TRBV5-1	CASRELDRGGEQYF	TGCGCCAGCAGAGAGTTGGACAGGGGAGGCGAGCAGTACTTC
TRBJ2-4	NA	TRBD1	TRBV23-1	CASSQSDWGQRCGIQYF	TGCGCCAGCAGTCAATCGGACTGGGGACAGCGTTGTGGCATTCAGTACTTC
TRBJ2-1	NA	NA	TRBV2	CASSESPIHEQFF	TGTGCCAGCAGTGAATCCCCCATCCATGAGCAGTTCTTC
TRBJ2-3	NA	NA	TRBV30	CACVTRMDTQYF	TGTGCCTGTGTTACCCGGATGGATACGCAGTATTTT
TRBJ2-1	NA	NA	TRBV6-5	CASSSLQASSYNEQFF	TGTGCCAGCAGTTCCCTACAGGCAAGCTCCTACAATGAGCAGTTCTTC
TRBJ2-7	once	NA	TRBV30	CAWSRGSGYEQYF	TGTGCCTGGAGTAGGGGCTCGGGCTACGAGCAGTACTTC
TRBJ1-2	NA	TRBD1	TRBV7-2	CASSLAGTGSNGYTF	TGTGCCAGCAGCTTAGCCGGGACAGGGAGTAATGGCTACACCTTC
TRBJ2-3	NA	NA	TRBV25-1	CASSKDTGYTDTQYF	TGTGCCAGCAGTAAAGACACAGGTTACACAGATACGCAGTATTTT
TRBJ2-1	once	TRBD1	TRBV30	CAWSGQGYNEQFF	TGTGCCTGGAGTGGACAGGGTTACAATGAGCAGTTCTTC
TRBJ2-7	NA	TRBD1	TRBV29-1	CSVEGQGREQYF	TGCAGCGTTGAGGGACAGGGACGCGAGCAGTACTTC
TRBJ2-1	NA	TRBD1	TRBV6-1	CASREPRTGGEQFF	TGTGCCAGCAGGGAGCCCCGAACAGGGGGGGAGCAGTTCTTC
TRBJ1-1	NA	NA	TRBV30	CACNPGPVNTEAFF	TGTGCCTGCAACCCCGGGCCAGTGAACACTGAAGCTTTCTTT
TRBJ1-5	NA	NA	TRBV9	CASSGEGGNQPQHF	TGTGCCAGCAGCGGTGAGGGGGGCAATCAGCCCCAGCATTTT
TRBJ1-1	few	NA	TRBV6-5	CASSYTTGDEAEAFF	TGTGCCAGCAGTTACACGACAGGAGATGAAGCTGAAGCTTTCTTT
TRBJ1-3	few	NA	TRBV18	CASSPEGSSGNTIYF	TGTGCCAGCTCACCAGAGGGGAGCTCTGGAAACACCATATATTTT
TRBJ2-1	NA	NA	TRBV7-6	CASSLGAPGHYNEQFF	TGTGCCAGCAGCCTTGGGGCCCCCGGCCACTACAATGAGCAGTTCTTC
TRBJ1-5	NA	NA	TRBV2	CASSRDSNQPQHF	TGTGCCAGCAGTCGCGATAGCAATCAGCCCCAGCATTTT
TRBJ2-7	few	TRBD1	TRBV19	CASSTGTGTYEQYF	TGTGCCAGTAGTACCGGGACAGGCACCTACGAGCAGTACTTC
TRBJ2-7	large	TRBD1	TRBV6-1	CASSESGTGAHEQYF	TGTGCCAGCAGTGAATCCGGGACAGGGGCCCACGAGCAGTACTTC
TRBJ2-4	NA	NA	TRBV6-1	CASSEPGRFSIQYF	TGTGCCAGCAGTGAGCCGGGGCGCTTTAGCATTCAGTACTTC
TRBJ2-5	NA	NA	TRBV11-2	CASRYDVGGQETQYF	TGTGCCAGCAGATACGACGTGGGCGGGCAAGAGACCCAGTACTTC
TRBJ2-3	NA	NA	TRBV19	CASSPGGGRTDTQYF	TGTGCCAGTAGTCCCGGGGGCGGGCGCACAGATACGCAGTATTTT
TRBJ1-1	medium-sized	NA	TRBV27	CASGHPQGTEAFF	TGTGCCAGTGGACATCCCCAGGGAACTGAAGCTTTCTTT
TRBJ2-7	NA	NA	TRBV30	CAWSGRGSYEQYF	TGTGCCTGGAGTGGTCGGGGATCCTACGAGCAGTACTTC
TRBJ2-7	NA	NA	TRBV5-6	CASSLAGPSSYEQYF	TGTGCCAGCAGCTTGGCGGGGCCCAGCTCCTACGAGCAGTACTTC
TRBJ1-5	NA	NA	TRBV6-1	CASSDPGGWDGEPQHF	TGTGCCAGCAGTGACCCGGGAGGTTGGGATGGAGAGCCCCAGCATTTT
TRBJ2-7	NA	NA	TRBV4-1	CASSQDTGQGSAYEQYF	TGCGCCAGCAGCCAAGATACCGGTCAGGGCTCGGCCTACGAGCAGTACTTC
TRBJ1-1	NA	NA	TRBV6-5	CASSYSSRVFF	TGTGCCAGCAGTTACTCGAGCAGGGTGTTTTTT
TRBJ1-6	NA	NA	TRBV19	CASSITGLSPLHF	TGTGCCAGTAGTATTACGGGACTTTCACCCCTCCACTTT
TRBJ2-3	NA	NA	TRBV2	CASTGQPTTTDTQYF	TGTGCCAGCACCGGGCAGCCCACGACGACAGATACGCAGTATTTT
TRBJ1-1	few	NA	TRBV5-4	CASSFTLGDSEAFF	TGTGCCAGCAGCTTTACTCTAGGGGACTCTGAAGCTTTCTTT
TRBJ1-5	NA	NA	TRBV7-9	CASSPVGSANQPQHF	TGTGCCAGCAGCCCGGTAGGCTCTGCTAATCAGCCCCAGCATTTT
TRBJ1-4	NA	NA	TRBV10-2	CASSEPGHNEKLFF	TGCGCCAGCAGTGAGCCGGGACACAATGAAAAACTGTTTTTT
TRBJ1-4	NA	NA	TRBV15	CATSPPGAGNEKLFF	TGTGCCACCAGCCCGCCGGGGGCGGGTAATGAAAAACTGTTTTTT
TRBJ2-1	NA	TRBD2	TRBV9	CASSVELAGYNEQFF	TGTGCCAGCAGCGTAGAACTAGCGGGGTACAATGAGCAGTTCTTC
TRBJ2-2	NA	TRBD1	TRBV28	CASIRQGANTGELFF	TGTGCCAGCATCCGACAGGGAGCGAACACCGGGGAGCTGTTTTTT
TRBJ2-5	NA	TRBD1	TRBV30	CAWSPTGGGETQYF	TGTGCCTGGAGTCCGACAGGGGGAGGAGAGACCCAGTACTTC
TRBJ2-1	once	NA	TRBV29-1	CSVEAGALTYNEQFF	TGCAGCGTTGAGGCAGGGGCCCTAACTTACAATGAGCAGTTCTTC
TRBJ2-3	NA	NA	TRBV14	CASSQIITDTQYF	TGTGCCAGCAGCCAAATCATCACAGATACGCAGTATTTT
TRBJ1-5	NA	NA	TRBV2	CASTDRSNQPQHF	TGTGCCAGCACCGATAGGAGCAATCAGCCCCAGCATTTT
TRBJ1-1	NA	NA	TRBV7-2	CASSVDTNTEAFF	TGTGCCAGCAGCGTTGATACGAACACTGAAGCTTTCTTT
TRBJ2-7	NA	TRBD1	TRBV19	CASSRARSGTGSYEQYF	TGTGCCAGTAGTAGGGCCCGCTCCGGGACAGGTTCCTACGAGCAGTACTTC
TRBJ1-1	NA	NA	TRBV20-1	CSARTATEAFF	TGCAGTGCTAGGACAGCAACTGAAGCTTTCTTT
TRBJ2-3	medium-sized	NA	TRBV29-1	CSVELVPGGTDTQYF	TGCAGCGTTGAGTTGGTCCCGGGGGGCACAGATACGCAGTATTTT
TRBJ2-7	few	NA	TRBV9	CASSVEGQGGYEQYF	TGTGCCAGCAGCGTAGAGGGGCAGGGTGGGTACGAGCAGTACTTC
TRBJ1-1	few	NA	TRBV18	CASSPTFLTEAFF	TGTGCCAGCTCACCAACCTTTTTAACTGAAGCTTTCTTT
TRBJ2-1	NA	TRBD2	TRBV7-2	CASSTSGVYNEQFF	TGTGCCAGCAGCACTAGCGGGGTCTACAATGAGCAGTTCTTC
TRBJ2-7	NA	NA	TRBV6-1	CASNLIDLGYELHF	TGTGCCAGCAATCTGATTGACCTCGGCTACGAGCTTCACTTC
TRBJ2-1	NA	NA	TRBV4-1	CASSQAPTPGDEQFF	TGCGCCAGCAGCCAAGCCCCCACTCCTGGGGATGAGCAGTTCTTC
TRBJ2-5	few	TRBD1	TRBV6-8	CASSWQPGQQETQYF	TGTGCCAGCAGTTGGCAACCGGGACAGCAAGAGACCCAGTACTTC
TRBJ2-1	NA	NA	TRBV5-1	CASSSTGNEQFF	TGCGCCAGCAGCTCCACAGGGAATGAGCAGTTCTTC
TRBJ1-6	few	NA	TRBV2	CASSVKGRETSGSPLHF	TGTGCCAGCAGTGTTAAGGGGCGGGAGACAAGTGGTTCACCCCTCCACTTT
TRBJ1-5	NA	NA	TRBV7-9	CASSLGQGMRDQPQHF	TGTGCCAGCAGCTTAGGGCAGGGTATGAGGGATCAGCCCCAGCATTTT